This T cell receptor (beta chain) appears in the sequencing data of a study of CD8 T cells in ankylosing spondylitis. Points from the study as a whole: Peripheral blood held disease-linked clones only at relatively low frequency, and these were CD8+. Blood from ankylosing spondylitis patients appeared to carry a characteristic roughly 8-variant TCR beta motif. The clones that were linked to disease were reported to be significantly enriched in matched synovial fluid samples from ankylosing spondylitis patients. Some of the motif variants had earlier been found in reactive arthritis patients' fluid and blood.

The germline V gene encodes CDR1 SGHRS and CDR2 YFSETQ. The V and J ends lost 5 bases and 7 bases, in that order; junction bases with no gene match: 12. This CDR3 has 16 amino acids. Regarding this clonotype: Its antigen is as yet unknown.

Construction of TCR beta libraries was performed using quantitative 5'-RACE with molecular barcodes. From the 5' RACE reads, TCRdb called clonotypes with MiXCR, one entry per CDR3 protein. The sample gives 700,000 to 850,000 distinct CDR3 sequences, 12% of which show up once; just over 0.5% is in the top ten. The sequence derives from a male donor with ankylosing spondylitis. Sequencing was performed on blood, either unsorted or a sorted T cell fraction (not recorded which). This rearrangement joins TRBV5-1 to TRBJ2-2; 9 bases line up with TRBD1. In DNA, the CDR3 is TGCGCCAGCAGACCCCAGGGGACAGGGCTGAACGGGGAGCTGTTTTTT. Its translation is CASRPQGTGLNGELFF.